This paragraph reports one T cell receptor beta chain. The data were taken from a study of blood T cell repertoires in COVID-19. TCRdb's table, derived via immunoSEQ multiplex PCR, lists solely in-frame clones and lacks some. Altogether over 200,000 clones are present, 70% to 90% being singletons, with the ten largest covering about 4.8%. Trimming shortened V by 8 bases and J by 3 bases, and 13 bases separated the two germline ends. CDR1 and CDR2 from the germline V gene are SQVTM and ANQGSEA. The CDR3 sequence is 12 residues long. The receptor comes from a woman aged 40 to 50 with acute or convalescent COVID-19. Source material: peripheral blood. The V gene is TRBV29-1, the J gene TRBJ1-1; D not certain. The CDR3 DNA reads TGCAGCTCCCTCGGCGGGGACACTGAAGCTTTCTTT. Protein sequence: CSSLGGDTEAFF.